This T cell receptor (beta chain) was documented in a study of T cell changes during pregnancy in multiple sclerosis. This table comes from immunoSEQ multiplex PCR, and its TCRdb copy is limited to in-frame clones, with some not included. The sample lists 85,000 to 120,000 clones, around 90% occurring once. The CDR3 extends over 13 amino acids. The V end lost 2 bases, the J end lost 3 bases, and 7 bases lay between the germline ends. The V gene's germline CDR1 is SEHNR and CDR2 FQNEAQ (reference sequence). The chain combines TRBV7-9 with TRBJ1-1; D unresolved. The TCR comes from a female donor with multiple sclerosis, enrolled in a pregnancy study. The sequencing here drew on peripheral blood, taken after pregnancy. CDR3 sequence reads: CASSLQRDTEAFF. The CDR3, as DNA: TGTGCCAGCAGCTTACAGAGGGACACTGAAGCTTTCTTT.